Below, 21 T cell receptor beta chains from the same sample are listed, as sequenced in a study of vaccination and CD4 T cells after COVID-19. Oncomine TCR Beta short-read sequencing was applied to DNA from cultured CD4+ T cells. TCRdb recomputed calls from the PCR reads with MiXCR, one row per CDR3 protein. This sample carries about 13,000 distinct CDR3 sequences, 35% of them seen once, and the ten largest clones take 9% to 13%. Treatment: approximately 10-day PBMC culture with coronavirus spike peptide pools or control peptides (ViraFEST assay). The antigens of these receptors remain unknown. Sequencing was performed on CD4+ T cells from blood, cultured in vitro. The origin of the receptors is a human donor who had recovered from COVID-19.

This clonotype has just a few counts. The chain joins TRBV20-1 to TRBJ2-5; D gene unclear. The ends were cut back, 7 bases at V and 5 bases at J, with 14 bases in the middle. Germline CDR1 reads DFQATT; CDR2 reads SNEGSKA (reference sequence). CDR3 length equals 12 residues. This chain's CDR3 is CSVVDPPETQYF. The CDR3 DNA is TGCAGTGTGGTAGATCCTCCGGAGACCCAGTACTTC.

This clonotype was seen a handful of times. This chain joins TRBV20-1 and TRBJ1-6; no definite D call. The germline V gene encodes CDR1 DFQATT and CDR2 SNEGSKA (reference sequence). The CDR3 has 13 amino acids. CDR3 coding DNA: TGCAGCGTTAGGCCTTTCGATAATTCACCCCTCCACTTT. Protein sequence: CSVRPFDNSPLHF.

The V and J genes are TRBV5-6 and TRBJ2-3, with 8 nucleotides matching TRBD2. With 4 bases clipped from V and 2 bases from J, the junction kept 6 bases outside the gene matches. Per the germline V gene, CDR1 is SGHDT and CDR2 is YYEEEE. The length of the CDR3 is 15 residues. The CDR3 sequence: CASSRLAGITDTQYF. DNA of the CDR3: TGTGCCAGCAGCCGCTTAGCGGGGATCACAGATACGCAGTATTTT.

V usage is TRBV25-1 and J usage is TRBJ1-2; 7 bases are shared with TRBD1. Trimming at V came to 8 bases and at J to 7 bases, leaving 10 bases not matched to a gene. Germline values: CDR1 MGHDK, CDR2 SYGVNS. This CDR3 has 13 residues. Here the CDR3 reads CASRLDRAAGYTF. The CDR3 nucleotides are TGTGCCAGCCGACTAGACAGGGCCGCTGGCTACACCTTC.

This clonotype is medium-sized (0.01 to 0.1%) by share. The chain combines TRBV6-1 with TRBJ1-5; 7 bases are a match to TRBD1. The CDR3 is 13 amino acids. J lost 3 bases, V lost 6 bases, and 2 bases had no gene match. From germline, CDR1 is MNHNS and CDR2 SASEGT. The CDR3: CASSGTDNQPQHF. The CDR3 DNA reads TGTGCCAGCAGCGGGACAGACAATCAGCCCCAGCATTTT.

The chain couples TRBV19 to TRBJ2-2; D perhaps matches TRBD2 (6 bases). The CDR3 runs to 15 residues. The germline gives CDR1 LNHDA, CDR2 SQIVND (reference sequence). V was pared by 4 bases and J by 6 bases, with 15 bases between. The CDR3 sequence: CASSSGTERPGELFF. The CDR3 DNA reads TGTGCCAGTAGTAGCGGGACGGAGCGCCCCGGGGAGCTGTTTTTT.

This clonotype was picked up a small number of times. The chain is built from TRBV7-8 and TRBJ2-1; the D gene is possibly TRBD2 (6 bases). The CDR3 consists of 16 residues. Germline CDR1 SGHVS, CDR2 FQNEAQ. Trimming removed 5 bases at V and 3 bases at J, with 17 bases between. The CDR3 loop is CASSPLGGTVYNEQFF. The CDR3 region has the DNA TGTGCCAGCAGCCCACTCGGGGGTACAGTCTACAATGAGCAGTTCTTC.

This sequence joins TRBV6-5 and TRBJ2-5; 12 bases are a match to TRBD2. Germline V gene data show CDR1 as MNHEY and CDR2 as SVGAGI. This CDR3 spans 17 amino acids. V lost 0 bases to trimming and J lost 5 bases; unmatched junction nucleotides: 7. For the CDR3, the DNA is TGTGCCAGCAGTTACTCTGGGACTAGCGGGCGAGGGGAGACCCAGTACTTC. It is translated as CASSYSGTSGRGETQYF.

J is TRBJ1-2 and V is TRBV2; no clear D. V lost 2 bases and J 4 bases, leaving 8 bases between the germline ends. The CDR3 consists of 13 residues. Germline V lookup: CDR1 SNHLY, CDR2 FYNNEI. The CDR3 protein is CASSETAIYGYTF. CDR3 nucleotide sequence: TGTGCCAGCAGTGAAACTGCGATCTATGGCTACACCTTC.

The CDR3 spells CASSLEREIYEQYF. In DNA form, the CDR3 reads TGTGCCAGCAGTTTGGAGCGGGAGATTTACGAGCAGTACTTC. The chain couples TRBV28 to TRBJ2-7; 8 bases map to TRBD2. The CDR3 has 14 residues. The V gene end was trimmed by 3 bases and the J gene end by 4 bases; junction bases not matched to a gene: 5. CDR1 MDHEN and CDR2 SYDVKM come from the germline V gene.

The chain couples TRBV20-1 to TRBJ2-5, with 10 bases fitting TRBD1. The CDR3 runs 14 residues. Germline V gene sequence: CDR1 DFQATT, CDR2 SNEGSKA (reference sequence). V lost 5 bases and J lost 4; bases outside the gene matches: 7. CDR3 in DNA: TGCAGTGCTCGACAGGGGGCCCAGGGAGAGACCCAGTACTTC. Translation gives CSARQGAQGETQYF.

The chain employs TRBV27 and TRBJ2-6; 7 positions agree with TRBD1. CDR1 and CDR2 from the germline V gene are MNHEY and SMNVEV (reference sequence). This CDR3 comprises 18 residues. After removal of 4 bases from V and 2 bases from J, the junction contained 11 bases not matched to a gene. The CDR3 nucleotides are TGTGCCAGCAGTTCCCAGACAGGGAAGGTCCCTGGGGCCAACGTCCTGACTTTC. Its protein product is CASSSQTGKVPGANVLTF.

This clonotype was found a few times. J is TRBJ2-7 and V is TRBV19, with D perhaps matching TRBD2 (6 bases). Germline CDR1 reads LNHDA; CDR2 reads SQIVND (reference sequence). The CDR3 is made up of 15 amino acids. Trimming removed 5 bases from V and 0 bases from J, with 14 bases in between. The CDR3 DNA reads TGTGCCAGTAGTCTCCGTCGGGGGACCTCCTACGAGCAGTACTTC. It is translated as CASSLRRGTSYEQYF.

Relative to its sample, this clonotype is medium-sized. The chain joins TRBV6-5 to TRBJ1-4; D unclear. CDR1 MNHEY and CDR2 SVGAGI come from the germline V gene. V lost 4 bases and J lost 7, with 13 bases in between. This CDR3 contains 14 residues. This CDR3 reads CASSSQGSLEKLFF. As DNA, the CDR3 is TGTGCCAGCAGTTCCCAAGGATCGCTTGAAAAACTGTTTTTT.

This rearrangement joins TRBV20-1 to TRBJ1-2; D gene uncertain. The CDR3 spans 12 residues. The V end lost 1 base, the J end lost 4 bases, and 7 bases lay between the germline ends. Per germline, CDR1 DFQATT and CDR2 SNEGSKA (reference sequence). CDR3 region: CSARGTLYGYTF. The CDR3 nucleotides are TGCAGTGCTAGAGGTACCCTCTATGGCTACACCTTC.

V usage is TRBV10-3 and J usage is TRBJ1-1; TRBD1 aligns across 7 bases. CDR3 length: 15 residues. V was pared by 7 bases and J by 4 bases, with 12 bases of the junction left unmatched. Germline loops: CDR1 ENHRY, CDR2 SYGVKD. CDR3 DNA: TGTGCCATCACAGAGGGGGCTGGGTGGAGCACTGAAGCTTTCTTT. Protein sequence: CAITEGAGWSTEAFF.

CDR3 in DNA: TGTGCCAGCAGTCCCACAAACCAAGAGACCCAGTACTTC. It yields the protein CASSPTNQETQYF. The V call is TRBV7-9, the J call TRBJ2-5; D not certain. CDR3 length: 13 residues. Germline V gene data show CDR1 as SEHNR and CDR2 as FQNEAQ (reference sequence). Trimming left V 6 bases short and J 0 bases short, with 8 bases between.

The rearrangement joins TRBV20-1 to TRBJ2-3; D unresolved. Trimming shortened V by 3 bases and J by 5 bases, and 18 bases separated the two germline ends. From germline, CDR1 is DFQATT and CDR2 SNEGSKA (reference sequence). CDR3 length equals 15 residues. DNA for the CDR3: TGCAGTGCTAGGCCGGGCCTCTCCTCAGTAGATACGCAGTATTTT. This codes for CSARPGLSSVDTQYF.

This chain links TRBV20-1 with TRBJ2-1; 10 nucleotides align to TRBD2. From germline, CDR1 is DFQATT and CDR2 SNEGSKA (reference sequence). The CDR3 spans 15 residues. In nucleotides, the CDR3 is TGCACTATACCCGGGACTAGCGACTCCTACAATGAGCAGTTCTTC. It yields the protein CTIPGTSDSYNEQFF.

CDR3 residues: CSARGSGNSEQFF. The CDR3 coding sequence is TGCAGTGCTAGAGGTAGCGGGAATAGTGAGCAGTTCTTC. This chain connects TRBV20-1 to TRBJ2-1, with 8 bases aligning to TRBD2. Germline CDR1 is DFQATT and CDR2 is SNEGSKA (reference sequence). CDR3 length equals 13 residues. The V and J ends lost 1 base and 9 bases, in that order; junction bases with no gene match: 5.

Judged by abundance, this clonotype is medium-sized (0.01 to 0.1%). The chain joins TRBV27 to TRBJ1-2; TRBD1 might be the D (5 bases). Trimming took 5 bases from V and 8 from J, leaving 18 bases between them. Germline CDR1 is MNHEY and CDR2 is SMNVEV (reference sequence). The CDR3 is made up of 14 amino acids. The CDR3 DNA sequence: TGTGCCAGCAGTAAAAGGGACCGGGGAAGCGGCTACACCTTC. This gives the protein CASSKRDRGSGYTF.